This T cell receptor (beta chain) was recorded in a study of T-cell memory formation after mild COVID-19. At the level of the study: Largely, the TCR clusters proved donor specific. Study outcomes and limitations: Cross-reactive memory seemingly joined, as some responding clones were found in pre-infection memory.

With constant-segment primers, 5'RACE yielded cDNA libraries of TCR alpha and TCR beta that carried sample barcodes and UMIs. Via MiXCR, TCRdb re-called the 5' RACE reads, giving one row per CDR3 protein. The table has 350,000 to 500,000 distinct CDR3 sequences, more than 15% seen once. V lost 7 bases and J lost 8, with 17 bases in between. The germline gives CDR1 SGHVS, CDR2 FNYEAQ. The CDR3 has 13 residues. This clonotype was picked up a small number of times. The antigen is unknown. V usage is TRBV7-6 and J usage is TRBJ1-2, with D perhaps matching TRBD1 (6 bases). Specimen: PBMCs or a T cell subset sorted from them (not recorded which). The sequence came from a man aged 18 to 29 who had mild COVID-19 (a few samples of this study predate the infection). Cell type and time point are not known. CDR3 residues: CASTPGGNLGYTF. The CDR3 region has the DNA TGTGCCAGCACCCCGGGGGGCAACTTGGGCTACACCTTC.